The subject of this entry is one T cell receptor beta chain. CDR3 length: 13 residues. The sample is drawn from a study of T cells expressing NK-cell markers. About the research overall: TCR beta repertoires came from sorted CD3+CD56+NKG2C+, CD3+CD56+NKG2C- and CD3+CD56-NKG2C+ T cells.

Using the 5' RACE reads, TCRdb records one entry per CDR3 protein without DNA. Here the sample table reports approximately 22,000 distinct CDR3 sequences. The material sequenced was blood T cells: a sorted CD56 or NKG2C T cell subset, CD4+ or CD8+ T cells, or bulk PBMC T cells (not recorded which). The genes are TRBV12-3 or TRBV12-4 and TRBJ2-7; the D call from TCRdb, TRBD1, cannot be confirmed without DNA. This TCR was sampled from a man aged 18 to 69 in good health. CDR3 in amino acids: CASSLSGSYEQYF.